This is a list of T cell receptor beta chains from one sample in a study of blood T cell repertoires in COVID-19. Profiling relied on immunoSEQ multiplex PCR, and the TCRdb table lists in-frame clones only, not all of them. The sample holds about 160,000 clones; about nine tenths are singletons and the top ten take more than 2%. Sequenced input: peripheral blood. The receptors derive from a man between 18 and 29 years old with acute or convalescent COVID-19. The CDR3 runs from the conserved cysteine through the conserved F or W. Fields, in order: clone size, D gene, J gene, V gene, CDR3 DNA, CDR3 protein. A D gene is named only where the DNA matches it firmly. Some rows mark clone size as missing; the rest say once, few, many or name a class of expanded clone.

. | TRBD1 | TRBJ2-3 | TRBV27 | TGTGCCAGCAGTCCAGGACAGGGGAGGGGGCCCACAGATACGCAGTATTTT | CASSPGQGRGPTDTQYF
. | . | TRBJ2-1 | TRBV4-1 | TGCGCCAGCAGCCAAGGGGACTTCCCCCCGGAGCAGTTCTTC | CASSQGDFPPEQFF
. | . | TRBJ1-1 | TRBV10-3 | TGTGCCATCAGTGAGTCACAGGGAAAAGTGAACACTGAAGCTTTCTTT | CAISESQGKVNTEAFF
. | . | TRBJ1-2 | TRBV12-5 | TGTGCTAGTGGGTCCCACCAGGGTGGCTATGGCTACACCTTC | CASGSHQGGYGYTF
. | . | TRBJ2-5 | TRBV29-1 | TGCAGCGTTTCCCCAGGGGACTACTCAGAGACCCAGTACTTC | CSVSPGDYSETQYF
. | . | TRBJ2-6 | TRBV5-1 | TGCGCCAGTAGCCTTCAGTCCTCCTCTGGGGCCAACGTCCTGACTTTC | CASSLQSSSGANVLTF
few | TRBD1 | TRBJ2-7 | TRBV6-5 | TGTGCCAGCAGCAGGGGGCTAAACTACGAGCAGTACTTC | CASSRGLNYEQYF
once | . | TRBJ2-7 | TRBV6-6 | TGTGCCAGCAGTTATCGCCAAACCGGGACCTACGAGCAGTACTTC | CASSYRQTGTYEQYF
once | TRBD1 | TRBJ1-5 | TRBV19 | TGTGCCAGTAGTAAGGGACAGTACAATCAGCCCCAGCATTTT | CASSKGQYNQPQHF
. | . | TRBJ2-5 | TRBV6-5 | TGTGCCAGCATAAGATTTGGTGAAGGGGAAAAGACCCAGTACTTC | CASIRFGEGEKTQYF
. | TRBD2 | TRBJ2-7 | TRBV7-8 | TGTGCCAGCAACCAGCGGGGGACCTACGAGCAGTACTTC | CASNQRGTYEQYF
. | . | TRBJ1-2 | TRBV3-1/TRBV3-2 | TGTGCCAGCAGCCAACAGGGGAACTATGGCTACACCTTC | CASSQQGNYGYTF
. | TRBD2 | TRBJ2-7 | TRBV7-9 | TGTGCCAGCAGCAGACTAGCGGGGGACCTTTCCGAGCAGTACTTC | CASSRLAGDLSEQYF
. | . | TRBJ1-3 | TRBV27 | TGTGCCAGCAGGTCGGTGTTGTCTGGAAACACCATATATTTT | CASRSVLSGNTIYF
. | TRBD1 | TRBJ2-7 | TRBV27 | TGTGCCAGCAGTTCGCCGGGACAGGGAAGGATCTACGAGCAGTACTTC | CASSSPGQGRIYEQYF
. | . | TRBJ1-1 | TRBV5-5 | TGTGCCAGCAGCAGCGCAGGGGTGAACACTGAAGCTTTCTTT | CASSSAGVNTEAFF
few | . | TRBJ1-5 | TRBV5-1 | TGCGCCAGCAGCTTGGGACGGGATCAGCCCCAGCATTTT | CASSLGRDQPQHF
. | TRBD1 | TRBJ2-1 | TRBV18 | TGTGCCAGCTCACTCCGACAGGGGGCCCACAATGAGCAGTTCTTC | CASSLRQGAHNEQFF
. | . | TRBJ1-3 | TRBV2 | TGTGCCAGCAGCCTAGAGTACACCATATATTTT | CASSLEYTIYF
. | . | TRBJ2-7 | TRBV11-2 | TGTGCCAGCAGCTTATCGAGACAGAGCTACGAGCAGTACTTC | CASSLSRQSYEQYF
. | TRBD1 | TRBJ2-7 | TRBV5-1 | TGCGCCAGCAGCCAGAGTAAGGGACAGGGGAGCTCCTACGAGCAGTACTTC | CASSQSKGQGSSYEQYF
. | TRBD1 | TRBJ1-1 | TRBV6-5 | TGTGCCAGCAGCCGTAGACAGGGTGAGGCTTTCTTT | CASSRRQGEAFF
few | . | TRBJ1-1 | TRBV6-6 | TGTGCCAGCAGACCCCTAGACAGGAACACTGAAGCTTTCTTT | CASRPLDRNTEAFF
. | TRBD1 | TRBJ2-6 | TRBV7-9 | TGTGCCAGCAGCTCAGATACAGGGGGCAATCCCCCTGGGGCCAACGTCCTGACTTTC | CASSSDTGGNPPGANVLTF
few | . | TRBJ2-5 | TRBV3-1/TRBV3-2 | TGTGCCAGCAGCCAACTTCAAAGAGGGACCCAGTACTTC | CASSQLQRGTQYF
. | . | TRBJ2-3 | TRBV19 | TGTGCCAGTAGTATAGTAAACCGGGACACTACAGATACGCAGTATTTT | CASSIVNRDTTDTQYF
. | TRBD1 | TRBJ1-4 | TRBV9 | TGTGCCAGCAGCGTGAGATCCGGGACAGATACTGCAACTAATGAAAAACTGTTTTTT | CASSVRSGTDTATNEKLFF
. | TRBD1 | TRBJ1-2 | TRBV6-5 | TGTGCCAGCACCATCCTGGGACAGGGGACCTATGGCTACACCTTC | CASTILGQGTYGYTF
. | . | TRBJ2-3 | TRBV27 | TGTGCCAGCAGTTTAAACCGTGGAGTTACTAGCCTTGATACGCAGTATTTT | CASSLNRGVTSLDTQYF
. | TRBD2 | TRBJ2-7 | TRBV6-2/TRBV6-3 | TGTGCCAGCAGTTTCTCCTCGGGTAGCGGGAGGTTGACCTACGAGCAGTACTTC | CASSFSSGSGRLTYEQYF
. | . | TRBJ2-3 | TRBV5-6 | TGTGCCAGCAGCTTGGACAGCCTCACAGATACGCAGTATTTT | CASSLDSLTDTQYF